This T cell receptor beta chain was observed in a study of T cells and Merkel cell carcinoma outcomes. The method was immunoSEQ multiplex PCR; TCRdb's version includes in-frame clones alone and lacks a portion of them. The sample consists of about 2,000 clones, roughly 90% of them appearing once. The junction had 11 bases not matched to a gene; V was cut back by 9 bases and J by 3 bases. The length of the CDR3 is 16 residues. CDR1 and CDR2 (germline): MNHGY, SAAAGT. The sequenced sample was tumor tissue from Merkel cell carcinoma. V is TRBV6-8 and J is TRBJ2-5, with 12 bases identical to TRBD1. The clonotype was recovered from a human donor with Merkel cell carcinoma. Here the CDR3 DNA reads TGTGCCAGAGCGTTCCGGGACAGGGGGCTGGAAGAGACCCAGTACTTC. Translated: CARAFRDRGLEETQYF.